Detailed here is one T cell receptor (beta chain). This record comes from a study of Ad26.COV2.S vaccination and SARS-CoV-2 variants. The treatment here: over 15 received Ad26.COV2.S at low or high dose, single or two shots; a few received placebo; per-sample allocation not given. Repertoires come from day 63 after the first vaccine or placebo injection. Based in Boston, the donor was an adult of 18-55 years. The method was immunoSEQ multiplex PCR; TCRdb's version includes in-frame clones alone and lacks a portion of them. Among hundreds of thousands of clones listed, approximately 88% were seen once. The receptor comes from a person between 18 and 59 years old who received the Ad26.COV2.S COVID-19 vaccine or a placebo. This material consisted of peripheral blood, taken in a trial of Ad26.COV2.S vaccine versus placebo.

The DNA of the CDR3 is TGTGCCAGCAGCTTATACGGTAGCACAGATACGCAGTATTTT. Translation: CASSLYGSTDTQYF. The genes are TRBV7-2 and TRBJ2-3, with D hard to call. From germline, CDR1 is SGHTA and CDR2 FQGNSA. This CDR3 has 14 residues. The V gene lost 2 bases and the J gene lost 0 bases, with 6 bases spanning the gap. Complete variable domain (other parts from reference TRBV7-2 and TRBJ2-3): GAGVSQSPSNKVTEKGKDVELRCDPISGHTALYWYRQSLGQGLEFLIYFQGNSAPDKSGLPSDRFSAERTGGSVSTLTIQRTQQEDSAVYLCASSLYGSTDTQYFGPGTRLTVL.